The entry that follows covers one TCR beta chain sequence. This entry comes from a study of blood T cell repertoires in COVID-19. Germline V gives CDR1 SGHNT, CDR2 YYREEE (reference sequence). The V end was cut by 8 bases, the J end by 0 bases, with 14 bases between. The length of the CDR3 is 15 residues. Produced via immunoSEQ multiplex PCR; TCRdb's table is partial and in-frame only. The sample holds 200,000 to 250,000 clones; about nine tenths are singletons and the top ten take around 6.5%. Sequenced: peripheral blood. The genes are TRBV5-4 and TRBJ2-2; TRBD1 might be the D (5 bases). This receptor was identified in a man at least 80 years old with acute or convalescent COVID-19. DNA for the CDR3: TGTGCCAGTTCACTGACAGCGTCGAACACCGGGGAGCTGTTTTTT. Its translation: CASSLTASNTGELFF.